The T cell receptor (beta chain) under discussion was sequenced for a study of T cells in Graves' hyperthyroidism and ophthalmopathy (dated by TCRdb to between 2018 and 2021). A note on the overall study: Peripheral blood was sampled at the time of initial diagnosis, prior to any treatment. After sampling, hyperthyroidism patients received methimazole starting at 30 mg daily, and ophthalmopathy patients received high-dose intravenous methylprednisolone. In addition, the study compared T-cell repertoires in thyroid tissue and in blood from roughly 6 Graves' hyperthyroidism patients. For training and testing, the 100 or so patients in the discovery cohort were randomly divided in a 7:3 ratio. According to the paper, TCR Vbeta CDR3 sequencing was carried out on 135 peripheral blood samples, which came from some 41 ophthalmopathy, approximately 72 hyperthyroidism and about 17 progressor patients. TCR V-J signatures able to tell the groups apart were searched for in a discovery cohort of 90 to 100 patients, of whom approximately 40 had Graves' ophthalmopathy and about 55 had stable Graves' hyperthyroidism. Prospective prediction of ophthalmopathy was tested in an independent validation cohort of 18 to 20 hyperthyroidism patients and 17 patients who later progressed to ophthalmopathy.

Overall results and qualifications from the work: In validation, the model predicted progression to ophthalmopathy with 55% to 71% sensitivity and 72% to 75% specificity, a median of approximately 6.5 months before onset. Most expanded thyroid clonotypes (frequency above 0.001) were also found in blood, which suggests that blood repertoires may mirror thyroid immune responses. In cross-validation, a model built on a 13 V-J signature told ophthalmopathy apart from stable hyperthyroidism with over 85% sensitivity and approximately 81% specificity, and in testing the same model reached 80%/75%. No statistical method was used to fix the sample size in advance, and group allocation was not hidden from the investigators.

The TCR beta CDR3 regions were amplified from RNA transcripts. The first round of RT-PCR for the TCR CDR3 was performed with the HTBI primer set and the Qiagen OneStep RT-PCR kit. A second multiplex PCR round built the libraries, followed by size selection and purification. Libraries were sequenced paired-end with 100 bp reads on an Illumina HiSeq2000. The published analysis was carried out like this. SOAPnuke was used to process the raw data, throwing out any read that contained adapters or uncalled bases, had a mean Phred below 15, or lacked an exact constant-primer or identifier match. COPE v1.2.5 was used to merge high-quality paired reads, and clonotypes were defined as unique nucleotide sequences. MiTCR v1.1 was used to align clonotypes to the IMGT TRBV, TRBD and TRBJ reference segments. Only V-J combinations with frequency above 0.0001, covering approximately 99% of repertoires, were analysed. A TCS score was defined as the ratio of F50 (clonal expansion) to E x V (chaos), with BLOSUM62-based TCRdist applied between CDR3 peptides within each V-J. Welch's t-statistics and random forest reduced some 510 V-J features to fewer than 15, which were used in a naive Bayes classifier (R e1071). TCRdb handled the public reads itself, with Q25 trimming in fastp and clone calling in MiXCR, and kept productive beta chains. Every CDR3 protein is listed once, alongside the most common genes and DNA of its rows. TCRdb's processing, not the authors', yielded these V and J calls. The sample has about 500,000 distinct CDR3 sequences on record, approximately 15% of them singletons. The top ten clones comprise approximately 20% of the sample.

Stable Graves' hyperthyroidism was defined as no progression to ophthalmopathy during 18 months of follow-up. The hyperthyroidism patients were between 18 and 65 years old and newly diagnosed, with a disease duration of less than 2 months. Any patient with an uncontrolled infection, another autoimmune disease, pregnancy or lactation was excluded. Diagnoses relied on clinical symptoms, serum thyroxine and TRAb, thyroid ultrasound and orbital computed tomography. Ficoll-Paque density gradient centrifugation was used to isolate PBMCs from 10 ml of fresh peripheral blood. Total RNA was extracted using Trizol reagent, and RNA quality was assessed on an Agilent 2100 Bioanalyzer. This clonotype has a count of ten or more. The specificity of this receptor is unknown. No much larger clonotype is one base removed from it; base qualities were not supplied. Between the V and J ends, shortened by 5 bases and 4 bases respectively, the junction contains 17 bases. From the cysteine up to the phenylalanine, the CDR3 has a length of 14 residues. CDR3 DNA is the only sequence kept; it has 42 bases, read in frame from the first base. CDR1 and CDR2, per the germline V gene (reference sequence), are DFQATT and SNEGSKA.

Sequenced: blood. The receptor's source is a woman aged 18-29 years with Graves' hyperthyroidism. Recombination connected TRBV20-1 to TRBJ2-5, with TRBD2 as a weak D call on 8 bases. The DNA reads as follows: TGCAGTGCTGTTAGCGGGACAGTTGGAGAGACCCAGTACTTC. This translates into CSAVSGTVGETQYF.